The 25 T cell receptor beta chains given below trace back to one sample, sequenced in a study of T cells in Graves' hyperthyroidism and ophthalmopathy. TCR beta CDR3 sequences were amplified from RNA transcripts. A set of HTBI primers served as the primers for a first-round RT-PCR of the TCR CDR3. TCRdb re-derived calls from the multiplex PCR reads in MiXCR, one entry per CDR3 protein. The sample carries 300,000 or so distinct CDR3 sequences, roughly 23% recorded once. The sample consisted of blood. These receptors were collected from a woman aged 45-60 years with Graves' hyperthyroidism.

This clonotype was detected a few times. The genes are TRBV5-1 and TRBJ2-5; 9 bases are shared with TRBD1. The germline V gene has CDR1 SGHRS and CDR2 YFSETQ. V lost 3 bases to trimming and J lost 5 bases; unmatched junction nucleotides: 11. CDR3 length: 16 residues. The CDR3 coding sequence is TGCGCCAGCAGCTCCGACGGGACAGGGCTGCCGGAGACCCAGTACTTC. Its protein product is CASSSDGTGLPETQYF.

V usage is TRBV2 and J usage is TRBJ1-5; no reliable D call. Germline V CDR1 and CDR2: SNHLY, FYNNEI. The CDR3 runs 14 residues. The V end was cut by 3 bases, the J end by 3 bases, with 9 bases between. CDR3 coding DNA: TGTGCCAGCAGTGAGTTTACGTACAATCAGCCCCAGCATTTT. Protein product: CASSEFTYNQPQHF.

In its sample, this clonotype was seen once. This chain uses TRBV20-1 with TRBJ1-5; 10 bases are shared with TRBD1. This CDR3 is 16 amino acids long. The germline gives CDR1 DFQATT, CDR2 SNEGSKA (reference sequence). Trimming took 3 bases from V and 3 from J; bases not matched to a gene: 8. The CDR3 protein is CSASAGTGDANQPQHF. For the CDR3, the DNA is TGCAGTGCTAGTGCGGGGACAGGGGATGCCAATCAGCCCCAGCATTTT.

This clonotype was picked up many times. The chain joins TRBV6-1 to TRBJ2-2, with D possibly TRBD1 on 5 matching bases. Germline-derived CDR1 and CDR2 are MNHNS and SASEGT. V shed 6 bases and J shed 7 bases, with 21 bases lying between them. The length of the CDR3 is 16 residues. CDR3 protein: CASRFLGQGRGGELFF. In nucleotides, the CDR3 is TGTGCCAGCAGATTCCTTGGGCAGGGAAGAGGCGGGGAGCTGTTTTTT.

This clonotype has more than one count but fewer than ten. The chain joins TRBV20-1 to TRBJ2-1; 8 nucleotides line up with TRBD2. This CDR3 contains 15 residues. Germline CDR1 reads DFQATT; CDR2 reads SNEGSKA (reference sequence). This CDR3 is CGARDQPGGPNEQFF. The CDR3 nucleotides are TGCGGAGCTAGAGATCAACCGGGGGGGCCGAATGAGCAGTTCTTC.

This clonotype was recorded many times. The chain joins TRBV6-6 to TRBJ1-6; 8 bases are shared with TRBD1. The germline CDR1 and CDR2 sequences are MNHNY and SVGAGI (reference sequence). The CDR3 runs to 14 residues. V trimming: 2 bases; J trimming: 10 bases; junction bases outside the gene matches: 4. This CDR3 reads CASSYGTGGSPLHF. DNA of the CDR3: TGTGCCAGCAGTTACGGGACAGGAGGGTCACCCCTCCACTTT.

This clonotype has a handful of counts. The chain's CDR3 is CASSQAPLGAGASDTQYF. CDR3 nucleotides: TGCGCCAGCAGTCAAGCTCCTCTGGGGGCAGGGGCATCTGATACGCAGTATTTT. The chain recombines TRBV5-1 with TRBJ2-3, with D perhaps TRBD1 (6 bases). With 5 bases removed from V and 6 bases from J, the gap between germline ends came to 28 bases. The CDR3 runs 18 residues. Germline CDR1 and CDR2: SGHRS and YFSETQ.

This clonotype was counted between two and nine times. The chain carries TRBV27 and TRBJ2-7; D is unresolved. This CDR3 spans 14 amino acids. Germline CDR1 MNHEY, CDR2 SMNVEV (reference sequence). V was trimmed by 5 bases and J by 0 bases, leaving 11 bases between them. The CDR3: CASSTEIHSYEQYF. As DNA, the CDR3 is TGTGCCAGCAGTACAGAGATTCACTCCTACGAGCAGTACTTC.

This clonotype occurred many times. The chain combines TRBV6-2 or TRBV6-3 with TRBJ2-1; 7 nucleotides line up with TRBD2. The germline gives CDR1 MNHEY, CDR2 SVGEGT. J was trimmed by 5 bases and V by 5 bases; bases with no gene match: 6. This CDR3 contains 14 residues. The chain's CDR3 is CASSVPGTNNEQFF. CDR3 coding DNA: TGTGCCAGCAGTGTCCCCGGGACTAACAATGAGCAGTTCTTC.

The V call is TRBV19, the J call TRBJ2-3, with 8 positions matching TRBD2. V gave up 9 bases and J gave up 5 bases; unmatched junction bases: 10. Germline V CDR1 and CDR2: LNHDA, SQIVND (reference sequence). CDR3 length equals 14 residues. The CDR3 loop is CASSLRGGVDTQYF. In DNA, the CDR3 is TGTGCCAGCTCTCTCCGGGGGGGCGTAGATACGCAGTATTTT.

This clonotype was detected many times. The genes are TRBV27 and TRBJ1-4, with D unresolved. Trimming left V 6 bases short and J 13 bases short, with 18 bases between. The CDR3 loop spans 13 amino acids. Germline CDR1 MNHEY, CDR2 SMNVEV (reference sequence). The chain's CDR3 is CASSPRESDGLFF. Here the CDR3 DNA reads TGTGCCAGCAGCCCAAGGGAGTCGGACGGACTGTTTTTT. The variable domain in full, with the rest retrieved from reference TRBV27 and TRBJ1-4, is EAQVTQNPRYLITVTGKKLTVTCSQNMNHEYMSWYRQDPGLGLRQIYYSMNVEVTDKGDVPEGYKVSRKEKRNFPLILESPSPNQTSLYFCASSPRESDGLFFGSGTQLSVL.

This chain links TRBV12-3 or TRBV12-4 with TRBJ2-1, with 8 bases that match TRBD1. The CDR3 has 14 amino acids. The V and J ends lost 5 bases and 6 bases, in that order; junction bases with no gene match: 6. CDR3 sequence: CASSGQGAGNEQFF. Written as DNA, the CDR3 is TGTGCCAGCAGTGGGCAGGGGGCGGGCAATGAGCAGTTCTTC.

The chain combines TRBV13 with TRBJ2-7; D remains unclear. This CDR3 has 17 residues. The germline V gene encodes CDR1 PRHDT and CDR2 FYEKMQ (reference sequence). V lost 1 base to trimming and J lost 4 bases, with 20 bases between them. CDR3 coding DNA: TGTGCCAGCAGCTTAGAGGTTAGAAGGAATGGGAATTACGAGCAGTACTTC. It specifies CASSLEVRRNGNYEQYF.

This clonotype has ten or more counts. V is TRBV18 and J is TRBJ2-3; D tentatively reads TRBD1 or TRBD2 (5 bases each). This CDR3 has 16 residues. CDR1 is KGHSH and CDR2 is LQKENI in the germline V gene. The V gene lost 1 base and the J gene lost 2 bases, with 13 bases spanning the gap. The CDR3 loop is CASSPLAKGITDTQYF. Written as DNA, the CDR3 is TGTGCCAGCTCACCACTAGCGAAGGGGATCACAGATACGCAGTATTTT.

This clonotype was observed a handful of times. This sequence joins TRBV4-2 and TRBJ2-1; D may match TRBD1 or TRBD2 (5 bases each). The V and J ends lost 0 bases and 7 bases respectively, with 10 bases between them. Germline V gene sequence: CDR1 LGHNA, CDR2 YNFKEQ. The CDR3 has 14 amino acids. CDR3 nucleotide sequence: TGTGCCAGCAGCCAAGACGGGGCCGGAAATGAGCAGTTCTTC. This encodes CASSQDGAGNEQFF.

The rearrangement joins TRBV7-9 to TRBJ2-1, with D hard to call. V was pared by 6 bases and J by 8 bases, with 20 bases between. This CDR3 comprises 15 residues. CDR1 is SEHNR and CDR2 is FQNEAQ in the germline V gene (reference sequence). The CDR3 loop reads CASRSKSGPGHEQFF. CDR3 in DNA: TGTGCCAGCAGATCGAAGAGTGGGCCAGGCCATGAGCAGTTCTTC. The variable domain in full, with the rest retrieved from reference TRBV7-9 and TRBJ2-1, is DTGVSQNPRHKITKRGQNVTFRCDPISEHNRLYWYRQTLGQGPEFLTYFQNEAQLEKSRLLSDRFSAERPKGSFSTLEIQRTEQGDSAMYLCASRSKSGPGHEQFFGPGTRLTVL.

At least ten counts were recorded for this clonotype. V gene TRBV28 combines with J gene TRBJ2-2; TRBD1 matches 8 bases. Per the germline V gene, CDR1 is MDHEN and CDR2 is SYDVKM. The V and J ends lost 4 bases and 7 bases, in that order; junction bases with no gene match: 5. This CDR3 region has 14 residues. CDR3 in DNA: TGTGCCAGCAGTTCTCAGGGGGCGGGCGGGGAGCTGTTTTTT. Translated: CASSSQGAGGELFF.

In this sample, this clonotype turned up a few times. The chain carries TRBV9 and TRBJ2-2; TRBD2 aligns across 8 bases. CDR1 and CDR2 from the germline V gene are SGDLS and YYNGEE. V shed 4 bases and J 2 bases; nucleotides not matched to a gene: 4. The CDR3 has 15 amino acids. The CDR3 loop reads CASSLSGVNTGELFF. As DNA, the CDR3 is TGTGCCAGCAGCCTTAGCGGGGTAAACACCGGGGAGCTGTTTTTT.

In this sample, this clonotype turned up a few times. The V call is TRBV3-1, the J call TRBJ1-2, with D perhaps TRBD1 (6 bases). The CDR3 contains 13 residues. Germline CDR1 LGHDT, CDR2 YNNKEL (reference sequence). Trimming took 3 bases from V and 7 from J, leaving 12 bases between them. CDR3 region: CASSHRDTLGYTF. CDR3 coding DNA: TGTGCCAGCAGCCACCGGGACACCCTTGGCTACACCTTC.

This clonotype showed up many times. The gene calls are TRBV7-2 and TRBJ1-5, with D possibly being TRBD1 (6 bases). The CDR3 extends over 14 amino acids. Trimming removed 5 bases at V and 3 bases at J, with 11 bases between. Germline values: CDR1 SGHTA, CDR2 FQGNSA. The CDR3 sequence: CASSPGQPNQPQHF. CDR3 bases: TGTGCCAGCAGCCCCGGACAGCCCAATCAGCCCCAGCATTTT.

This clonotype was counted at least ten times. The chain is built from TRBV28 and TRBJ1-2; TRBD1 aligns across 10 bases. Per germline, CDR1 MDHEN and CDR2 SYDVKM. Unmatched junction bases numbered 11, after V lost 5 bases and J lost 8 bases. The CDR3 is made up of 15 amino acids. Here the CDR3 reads CASSVFETGGEGYTF. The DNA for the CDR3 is TGTGCCAGCAGTGTATTTGAGACAGGGGGCGAAGGCTACACCTTC.

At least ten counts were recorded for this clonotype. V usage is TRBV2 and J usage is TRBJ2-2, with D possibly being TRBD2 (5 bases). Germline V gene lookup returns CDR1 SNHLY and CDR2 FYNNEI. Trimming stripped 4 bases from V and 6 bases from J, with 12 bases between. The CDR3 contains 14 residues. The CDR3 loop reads CASSAGSDAGELFF. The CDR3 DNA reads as TGTGCCAGCAGTGCTGGTAGCGATGCCGGGGAGCTGTTTTTT.

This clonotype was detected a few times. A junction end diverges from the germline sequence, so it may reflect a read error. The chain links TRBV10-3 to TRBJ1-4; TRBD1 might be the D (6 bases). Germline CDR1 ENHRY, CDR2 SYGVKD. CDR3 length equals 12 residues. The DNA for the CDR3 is TGTGCCATCGCACAGGGAGGCGAAAAACTGGTTTTT. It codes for CAIAQGGEKLVF.

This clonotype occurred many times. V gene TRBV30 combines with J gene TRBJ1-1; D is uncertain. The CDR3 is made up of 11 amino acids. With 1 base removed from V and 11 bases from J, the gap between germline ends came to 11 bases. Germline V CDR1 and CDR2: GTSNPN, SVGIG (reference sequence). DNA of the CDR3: TGTGCCTGGAGTGGAGGAGGGTTGGCTTTCTTT. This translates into CAWSGGGLAFF.

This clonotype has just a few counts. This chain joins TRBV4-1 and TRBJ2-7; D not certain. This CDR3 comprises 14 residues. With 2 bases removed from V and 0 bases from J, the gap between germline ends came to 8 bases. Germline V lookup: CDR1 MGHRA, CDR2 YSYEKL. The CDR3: CASSQIDVSYEQYF. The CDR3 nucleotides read TGCGCCAGCAGCCAAATAGACGTCTCCTACGAGCAGTACTTC.